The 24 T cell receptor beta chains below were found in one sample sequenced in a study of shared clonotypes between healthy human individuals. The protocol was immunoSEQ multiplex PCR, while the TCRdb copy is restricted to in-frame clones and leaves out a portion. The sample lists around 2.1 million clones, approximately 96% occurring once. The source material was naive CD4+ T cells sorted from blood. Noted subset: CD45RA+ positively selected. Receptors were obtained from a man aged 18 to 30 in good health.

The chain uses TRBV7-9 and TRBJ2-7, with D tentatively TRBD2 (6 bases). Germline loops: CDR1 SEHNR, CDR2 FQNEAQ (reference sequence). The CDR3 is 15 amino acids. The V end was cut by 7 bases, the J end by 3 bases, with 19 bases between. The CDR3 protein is CASTKAGGERYEQYF. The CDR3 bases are TGTGCCAGCACAAAAGCCGGGGGAGAACGCTACGAGCAGTACTTC.

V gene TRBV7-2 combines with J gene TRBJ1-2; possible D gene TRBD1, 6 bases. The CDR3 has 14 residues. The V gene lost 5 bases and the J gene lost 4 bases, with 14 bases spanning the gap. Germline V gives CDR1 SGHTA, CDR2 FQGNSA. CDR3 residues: CASSLGAASYGYTF. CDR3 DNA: TGTGCCAGCAGCCTGGGGGCGGCTAGCTATGGCTACACCTTC.

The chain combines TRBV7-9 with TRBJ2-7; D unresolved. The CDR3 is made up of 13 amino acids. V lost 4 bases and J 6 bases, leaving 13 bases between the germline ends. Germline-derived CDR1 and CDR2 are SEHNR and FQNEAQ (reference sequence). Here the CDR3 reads CASSSGMKLEQYF. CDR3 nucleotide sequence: TGTGCCAGCAGCTCCGGCATGAAGCTCGAGCAGTACTTC.

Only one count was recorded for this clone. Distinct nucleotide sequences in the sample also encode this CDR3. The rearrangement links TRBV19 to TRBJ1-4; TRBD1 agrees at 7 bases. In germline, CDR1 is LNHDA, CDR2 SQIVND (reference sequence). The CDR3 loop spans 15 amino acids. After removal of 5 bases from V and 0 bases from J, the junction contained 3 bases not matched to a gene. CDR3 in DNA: TGTGCCAGTAGTTTTGGGACAGCAACTAATGAAAAACTGTTTTTT. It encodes CASSFGTATNEKLFF.

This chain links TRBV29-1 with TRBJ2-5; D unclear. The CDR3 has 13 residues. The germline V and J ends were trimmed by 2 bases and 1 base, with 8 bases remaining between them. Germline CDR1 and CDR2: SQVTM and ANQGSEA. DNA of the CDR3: TGCAGCGTTGAAAGGACCCGCCAAGAGACCCAGTACTTC. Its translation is CSVERTRQETQYF.

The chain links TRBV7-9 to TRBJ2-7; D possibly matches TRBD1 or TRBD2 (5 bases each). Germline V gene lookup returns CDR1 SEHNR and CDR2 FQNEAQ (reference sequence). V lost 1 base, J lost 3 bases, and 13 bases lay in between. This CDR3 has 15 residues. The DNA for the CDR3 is TGTGCCAGCAGCTTAGGGCGGGCAGGGTTCTACGAGCAGTACTTC. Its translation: CASSLGRAGFYEQYF.

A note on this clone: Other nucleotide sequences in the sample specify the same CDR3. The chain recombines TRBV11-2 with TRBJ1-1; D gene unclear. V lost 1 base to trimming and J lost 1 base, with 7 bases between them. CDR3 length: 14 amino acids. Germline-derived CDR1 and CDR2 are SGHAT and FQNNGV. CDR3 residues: CASSLAGGNTEAFF. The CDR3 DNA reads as TGTGCCAGCAGCTTAGCAGGCGGGAACACTGAAGCTTTCTTT.

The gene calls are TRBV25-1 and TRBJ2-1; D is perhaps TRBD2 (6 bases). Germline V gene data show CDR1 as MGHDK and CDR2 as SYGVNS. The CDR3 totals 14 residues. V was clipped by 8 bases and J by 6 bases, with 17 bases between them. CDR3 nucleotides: TGTGCCAGCGCCAGTCCCGGGAGCACCAATGAGCAGTTCTTC. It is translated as CASASPGSTNEQFF.

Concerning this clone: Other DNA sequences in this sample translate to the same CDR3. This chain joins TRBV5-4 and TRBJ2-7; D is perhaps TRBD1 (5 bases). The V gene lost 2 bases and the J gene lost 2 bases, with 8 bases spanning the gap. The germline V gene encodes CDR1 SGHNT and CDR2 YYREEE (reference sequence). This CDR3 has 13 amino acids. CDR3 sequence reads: CASSLDRPYEQYF. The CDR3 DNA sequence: TGTGCCAGCAGCTTAGACAGACCCTACGAGCAGTACTTC.

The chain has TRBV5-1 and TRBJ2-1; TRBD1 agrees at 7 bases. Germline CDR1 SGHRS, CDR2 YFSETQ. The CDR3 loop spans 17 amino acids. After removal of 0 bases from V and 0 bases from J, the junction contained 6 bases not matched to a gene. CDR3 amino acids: CASSLVLGGLSYNEQFF. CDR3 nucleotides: TGCGCCAGCAGCTTGGTACTAGGGGGCCTCTCCTACAATGAGCAGTTCTTC. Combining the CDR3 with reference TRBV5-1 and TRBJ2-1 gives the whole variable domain KAGVTQTPRYLIKTRGQQVTLSCSPISGHRSVSWYQQTPGQGLQFLFEYFSETQRNKGNFPGRFSGRQFSNSRSEMNVSTLELGDSALYLCASSLVLGGLSYNEQFFGPGTRLTVL.

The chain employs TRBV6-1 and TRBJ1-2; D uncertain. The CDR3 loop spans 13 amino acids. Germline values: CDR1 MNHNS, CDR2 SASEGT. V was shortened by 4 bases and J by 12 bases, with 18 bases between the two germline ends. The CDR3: CASSGAQPWTDTF. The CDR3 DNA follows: TGTGCCAGCAGTGGAGCCCAACCTTGGACTGACACCTTC.

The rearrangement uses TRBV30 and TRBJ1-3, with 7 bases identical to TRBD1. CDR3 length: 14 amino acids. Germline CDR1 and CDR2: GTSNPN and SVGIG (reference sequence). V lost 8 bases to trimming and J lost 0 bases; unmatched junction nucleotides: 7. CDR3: CALSTGSSGNTIYF. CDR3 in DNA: TGTGCCCTCTCGACAGGGAGCTCTGGAAACACCATATATTTT. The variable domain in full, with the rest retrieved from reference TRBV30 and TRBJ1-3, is SQTIHQWPATLVQPVGSPLSLECTVEGTSNPNLYWYRQAAGRGLQLLFYSVGIGQISSEVPQNLSASRPQDRQFILSSKKLLLSDSGFYLCALSTGSSGNTIYFGEGSWLTVV.

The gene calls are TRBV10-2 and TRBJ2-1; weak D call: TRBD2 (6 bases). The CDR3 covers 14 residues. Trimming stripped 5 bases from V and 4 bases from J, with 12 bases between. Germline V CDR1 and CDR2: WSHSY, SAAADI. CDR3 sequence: CASSWLANYNEQFF. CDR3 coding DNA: TGCGCCAGCAGTTGGCTAGCGAATTACAATGAGCAGTTCTTC.

The CDR3 coding sequence is TGTGCCAGCACCCAGACTGGCGTACAGCCCCAGCATTTT. This encodes CASTQTGVQPQHF. V is TRBV6-6 and J is TRBJ1-5; D gene uncertain. The germline gives CDR1 MNHNY, CDR2 SVGAGI (reference sequence). CDR3 length: 13 residues. V shed 7 bases and J shed 7 bases, with 14 bases lying between them.

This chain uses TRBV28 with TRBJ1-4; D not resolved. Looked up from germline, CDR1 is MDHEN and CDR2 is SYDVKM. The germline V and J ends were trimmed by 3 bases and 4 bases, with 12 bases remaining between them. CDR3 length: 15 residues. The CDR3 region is CASSFLGGSNEKLFF. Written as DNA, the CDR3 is TGTGCCAGCAGTTTTCTCGGCGGGAGTAATGAAAAACTGTTTTTT.

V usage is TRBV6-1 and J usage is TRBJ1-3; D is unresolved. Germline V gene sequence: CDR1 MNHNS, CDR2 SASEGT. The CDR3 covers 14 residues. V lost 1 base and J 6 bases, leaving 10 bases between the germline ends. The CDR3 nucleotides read TGTGCCAGCAGTGAAGTATCCAGGCCAAACACCATATATTTT. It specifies CASSEVSRPNTIYF.

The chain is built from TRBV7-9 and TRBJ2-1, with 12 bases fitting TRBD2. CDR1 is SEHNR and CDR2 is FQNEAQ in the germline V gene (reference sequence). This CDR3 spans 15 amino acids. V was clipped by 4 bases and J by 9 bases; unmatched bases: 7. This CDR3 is CASSSWTSGIGEQFF. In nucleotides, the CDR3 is TGTGCCAGCAGCTCTTGGACTAGCGGGATAGGTGAGCAGTTCTTC. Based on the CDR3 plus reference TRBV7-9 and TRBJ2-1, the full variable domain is DTGVSQNPRHKITKRGQNVTFRCDPISEHNRLYWYRQTLGQGPEFLTYFQNEAQLEKSRLLSDRFSAERPKGSFSTLEIQRTEQGDSAMYLCASSSWTSGIGEQFFGPGTRLTVL.

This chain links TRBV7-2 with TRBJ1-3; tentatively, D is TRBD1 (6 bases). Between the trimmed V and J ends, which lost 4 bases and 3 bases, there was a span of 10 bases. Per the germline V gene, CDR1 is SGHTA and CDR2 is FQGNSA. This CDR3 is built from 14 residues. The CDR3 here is CASSSGASGNTIYF. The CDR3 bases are TGTGCCAGCAGCTCGGGGGCCAGTGGAAACACCATATATTTT.

CDR3 DNA: TGTGCCAGCCTGGCTTTGGGCTCCTACAATGAGCAGTTCTTC. This translates into CASLALGSYNEQFF. The chain combines TRBV2 with TRBJ2-1; D is unclear. This CDR3 comprises 14 residues. Germline CDR1 reads SNHLY; CDR2 reads FYNNEI. V lost 8 bases and J 0 bases, leaving 11 bases between the germline ends.

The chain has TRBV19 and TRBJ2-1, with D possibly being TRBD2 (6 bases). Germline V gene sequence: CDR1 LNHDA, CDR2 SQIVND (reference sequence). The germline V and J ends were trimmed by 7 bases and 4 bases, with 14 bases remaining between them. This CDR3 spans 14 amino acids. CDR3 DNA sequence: TGTGCCAGTACCCTAGGCGGGGTTTACAATGAGCAGTTCTTC. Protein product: CASTLGGVYNEQFF.

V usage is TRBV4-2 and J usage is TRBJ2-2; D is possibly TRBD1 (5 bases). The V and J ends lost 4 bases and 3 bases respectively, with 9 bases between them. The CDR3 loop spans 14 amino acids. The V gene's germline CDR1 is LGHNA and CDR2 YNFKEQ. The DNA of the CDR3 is TGTGCCAGCAGCCGGGAAGGGGACACCGGGGAGCTGTTTTTT. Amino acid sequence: CASSREGDTGELFF.

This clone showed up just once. The DNA for the CDR3 is TGTGCCACAAATAGCGGGGGGTACAATGAGCAGTTCTTC. Translated: CATNSGGYNEQFF. The chain couples TRBV19 to TRBJ2-1; the match to TRBD2 covers 10 bases. CDR3 length equals 13 residues. V shed 10 bases, J shed 4 bases, and the junction held 4 bases outside the gene matches. The V gene's germline CDR1 is LNHDA and CDR2 SQIVND (reference sequence).

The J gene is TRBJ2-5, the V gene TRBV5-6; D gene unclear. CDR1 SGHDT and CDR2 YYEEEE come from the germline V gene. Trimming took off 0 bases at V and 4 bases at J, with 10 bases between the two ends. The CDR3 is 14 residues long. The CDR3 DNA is TGTGCCAGCAGCTTGGAGGGCCGGCTAGAGACCCAGTACTTC. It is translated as CASSLEGRLETQYF. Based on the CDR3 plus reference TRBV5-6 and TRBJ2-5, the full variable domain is DAGVTQSPTHLIKTRGQQVTLRCSPKSGHDTVSWYQQALGQGPQFIFQYYEEEERQRGNFPDRFSGHQFPNYSSELNVNALLLGDSALYLCASSLEGRLETQYFGPGTRLLVL.

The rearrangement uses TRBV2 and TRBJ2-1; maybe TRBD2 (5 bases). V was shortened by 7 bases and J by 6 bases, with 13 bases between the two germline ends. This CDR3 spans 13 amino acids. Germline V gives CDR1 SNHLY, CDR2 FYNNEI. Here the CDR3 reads CASKAGVSNEQFF. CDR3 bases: TGTGCCAGCAAGGCCGGGGTTAGCAATGAGCAGTTCTTC.